This TCR beta chain was recorded in a study of low-dose radiotherapy and immunotherapy resistance in tumors (dated by TCRdb to between 2021 and 2022). Broadly, across the study: Patients in Cohort 1 were given 0.5 Gy per fraction every 2 weeks, and the prescribed total PTV dose was 6.5 Gy. Patients in Cohort 2 were given 1 Gy per fraction every two weeks, for a total of 13 Gy across 26 weeks. Nivolumab and ipilimumab were both given intravenously, with nivolumab at a 240 mg flat dose every two weeks and ipilimumab at 1 mg/kg every six weeks. Every two weeks, patients got intravenous cyclophosphamide at 200 mg/m2, given one day ahead of each radiation and immunotherapy administration. Starting on cycle 1 day 1, patients took 300 mg of aspirin by mouth once daily for four cycles. The trial did not randomize participants into treatment groups. The translational analysis covered eight patients: three from the first dose cohort and the first five from the second dose cohort.

CDR1 MNHEY and CDR2 SVGAGI are derived from the germline V gene. Trimming removed 2 bases from V and 8 bases from J, leaving 13 bases between the germline ends. Including cysteine and phenylalanine, the CDR3 has 14 amino acids. The retained sequence is limited to the CDR3, 42 bases, with the frame set at the first base. The time point label of this sample denotes: before trial treatment. The donors came from RACIN, which was a single-arm phase I dose-escalation trial that paired nivolumab and ipilimumab with aspirin, low-dose cyclophosphamide and low-dose radiotherapy. Patients were eligible if they had advanced solid tumors that were TIL-negative. First-strand cDNA was synthesized using Superscript III and a set of TRAV- and TRBV-specific primers, so that both TCRalpha and TCRbeta chains were covered. TCRs were amplified for about 22 PCR cycles with Phusion, using a constant-region primer paired with the adapter attached to the V primers. The MessageAmp II aRNA Amplification Kit was used to amplify the isolated mRNA, with in vitro transcription run for 16 hours at 37 degrees C. mRNA for TCR sequencing was isolated with the Dynabeads mRNA DIRECT Purification Kit. Indexed Illumina adapters were added in a second Phusion PCR of approximately 27 cycles, after which AMPure XP beads were used to purify the products. TCRalpha and TCRbeta libraries were deep-sequenced on an Illumina MiniSeq instrument. Per the authors' processing: Custom Perl scripts were used to pool TCR sequences that encoded the same protein, to remove out-of-frame sequences, and to calculate the abundance of each clonotype. Any TCR sequence backed by just one read was left out of the analysis. Repertoire metrics included Shannon entropy, Gini index, clonality, richness, and frequency of TCRs shared between repertoires. TCRdb reanalyzed the raw reads on its own, using fastp at Q25 for trimming and MiXCR for clone calling, and kept in-frame beta chains. Records with the same CDR3 protein are collapsed into one entry carrying the most frequent genes and DNA. The V and J calls follow TCRdb's processing rather than the paper's. Counted in this sample were 75,000 to 95,000 distinct CDR3 sequences; under 10% of them appeared once. The leading ten clones occupy more than 0.85% of the sample.

This clonotype has a count of ten or more. Its binding antigen is unknown. The sample holds no much larger clone one base away, and base qualities are not on file. This sequence originates from a male donor with prostate cancer. Sequencing used PBMCs, obtained before treatment. The V and J genes are TRBV6-5 and TRBJ1-3; there is no confident call for the D gene. The DNA sequence reads TGTGCCAGCAGTTACCGGGCCCCTCCGGACACCATATATTTT. Its product reads: CASSYRAPPDTIYF.